This TCR beta chain is from a study of T cells after yellow fever vaccination. This clonotype was recorded at least ten times. Its antigen remains unidentified. General study points: Although most clonotypes did not, a small share appeared in both CD4 and CD8 compartments. Reappearance after the booster was seen for most primary-vaccination clones, at 95% to 96% CD4 and 75% to 90% CD8.

Per germline, CDR1 MNHEY and CDR2 SMNVEV (reference sequence). CDR3 length: 14 amino acids. Trimming took 2 bases from V and 10 from J; bases not matched to a gene: 8. MiXCR, run by TCRdb on the 5' RACE reads, gives a single entry per CDR3 protein. The sample yields around 30,000 distinct CDR3 sequences, about 5% seen once. This sequence originates from a man in his thirties or forties who received the YFV17D yellow fever vaccine. The gene calls are TRBV27 and TRBJ2-1; 7 nucleotides match TRBD2. The sample here was CD8+ T cells sorted from PBMCs, taken 10 days after the yellow fever booster vaccination. The CDR3 DNA reads TGTGCCAGCAGTTTAAACGGGAGGTACAGGGAGCAGTTCTTC. It is translated as CASSLNGRYREQFF.